Below are 15 T cell receptor beta chains sequenced from a single sample in a study of shared clonotypes between healthy human individuals. Assay used: immunoSEQ multiplex PCR; TCRdb lists only in-frame clones, some missing. Of about 470,000 clones listed, about 85% are singletons. What was sequenced was PBMCs. The receptors originated from a middle-aged woman in good health. Some clones in this sample may be carry-over from other donors' samples.

This clone is a singleton in its sample. The chain uses TRBV7-3 and TRBJ2-1, with 10 bases lining up with TRBD2. The J segment lost 4 bases and the V segment lost 4 bases, leaving 7 bases of the junction unmatched. The CDR3 spans 16 residues. The germline V gene encodes CDR1 SGHTA and CDR2 FQGTGA. CDR3 region: CASSWGPSGSYNEQFF. CDR3 nucleotide sequence: TGTGCCAGCAGCTGGGGGCCTAGCGGGAGTTACAATGAGCAGTTCTTC.

The sample holds one count of this clone. V usage is TRBV7-8 and J usage is TRBJ2-1; D is possibly TRBD1 (5 bases). Germline CDR1 is SGHVS and CDR2 is FQNEAQ. The CDR3 runs to 13 residues. V lost 5 bases, J lost 5 bases, and 10 bases lay in between. CDR3 DNA: TGTGCCAGCAGCATCACAGGAGACAATGAGCAGTTCTTC. Translating gives CASSITGDNEQFF.

The CDR3 coding sequence is TGTGCCAGCAGCTTAGCGGTCGGGGGCGCAGGTGGCTACACCTTC. It yields the protein CASSLAVGGAGGYTF. This sequence joins TRBV5-4 and TRBJ1-2; D may be TRBD1 (6 bases). Trimming pared 2 bases from V and 7 bases from J, leaving 18 bases between. CDR3 size: 15 residues. Per germline, CDR1 SGHNT and CDR2 YYREEE (reference sequence).

The chain carries TRBV27 and TRBJ1-1; possibly TRBD1 for D (5 bases). This CDR3 region has 13 residues. Trimming took off 8 bases at V and 12 bases at J, with 22 bases between the two ends. Germline V gene sequence: CDR1 MNHEY, CDR2 SMNVEV (reference sequence). Here the CDR3 DNA reads TGTGCCAGCTCTACCAGGGCCCCTCCGAGGTCTTTCTTT. It yields the protein CASSTRAPPRSFF.

The chain carries TRBV4-3 and TRBJ2-1, with TRBD2 matching 7 bases. The ends lost 0 bases at V and 2 bases at J; junction bases unmatched: 7. Germline V gives CDR1 LGHNA, CDR2 YSLEER. The CDR3 totals 17 residues. DNA of the CDR3: TGCGCCAGCAGCCAAGATCTTTCGGGAGGTGCCTACAATGAGCAGTTCTTC. Protein sequence: CASSQDLSGGAYNEQFF.

The CDR3 protein is CASSPSTGANYGYTF. The CDR3 coding sequence is TGTGCCAGCTCACCGTCGACAGGGGCTAACTATGGCTACACCTTC. The rearrangement links TRBV18 to TRBJ1-2, with TRBD1 matching 8 bases. This CDR3 region has 15 residues. The germline gives CDR1 KGHSH, CDR2 LQKENI. V lost 3 bases, J lost 0 bases, and 3 bases stayed unmatched. Supplemented by reference TRBV18 and TRBJ1-2, the full variable domain reads NAGVMQNPRHLVRRRGQEARLRCSPMKGHSHVYWYRQLPEEGLKFMVYLQKENIIDESGMPKERFSAEFPKEGPSILRIQQVVRGDSAAYFCASSPSTGANYGYTFGSGTRLTVV.

CDR3 nucleotides: TGCGCCAGCAGCCAAGAAGGGTATCGGGGGGAAAAACTGTTTTTT. Translated, it gives CASSQEGYRGEKLFF. V usage is TRBV4-1 and J usage is TRBJ1-4; TRBD1 might be the D (5 bases). CDR3 length: 15 residues. The V gene's germline CDR1 is MGHRA and CDR2 YSYEKL. The V and J ends lost 0 bases and 8 bases respectively, with 13 bases between them.

The chain recombines TRBV5-1 with TRBJ2-3; D remains unclear. Trimming removed 4 bases from V and 0 bases from J, with 9 bases in between. This CDR3 has 14 amino acids. CDR1 and CDR2 (germline): SGHRS, YFSETQ. Written as DNA, the CDR3 is TGCGCCAGCAGCGCTACGACAAGCACAGATACGCAGTATTTT. It yields the protein CASSATTSTDTQYF.

About this clone itself: The sample has other DNA sequences that encode this CDR3 too. The chain joins TRBV28 to TRBJ1-1; D is unclear. The CDR3 runs to 11 residues. Germline V gene lookup returns CDR1 MDHEN and CDR2 SYDVKM. V dropped 5 bases and J dropped 1 base, with 2 bases sitting between them. CDR3 loop: CASSTNTEAFF. CDR3 in DNA: TGTGCCAGCAGTACGAACACTGAAGCTTTCTTT. The full variable domain, in which reference TRBV28 and TRBJ1-1 provide the parts outside the CDR3, is DVKVTQSSRYLVKRTGEKVFLECVQDMDHENMFWYRQDPGLGLRLIYFSYDVKMKEKGDIPEGYSVSREKKERFSLILESASTNQTSMYLCASSTNTEAFFGQGTRLTVV.

The chain employs TRBV18 and TRBJ1-1; D is undetermined. Trimming cost V 2 bases and J 0 bases, with 10 bases left between them. Looked up from germline, CDR1 is KGHSH and CDR2 is LQKENI. This CDR3 has 15 residues. The CDR3 sequence is CASSPFTDLNTEAFF. As DNA, the CDR3 is TGTGCCAGCTCACCATTCACCGACTTGAACACTGAAGCTTTCTTT.

The V gene is TRBV7-2, the J gene TRBJ1-5, with unresolved D. The CDR3 consists of 13 residues. Germline V gene sequence: CDR1 SGHTA, CDR2 FQGNSA. The V end lost 4 bases, the J end lost 5 bases, and 9 bases lay between the germline ends. The CDR3 loop reads CASSSRVDQPQHF. The CDR3 nucleotides read TGTGCCAGCAGCTCTAGGGTTGATCAGCCCCAGCATTTT.

The V call is TRBV5-8, the J call TRBJ2-1; the D is unclear. The germline CDR1 and CDR2 sequences are SGHTS and YDEGEE. This CDR3 region has 11 residues. V was trimmed by 0 bases and J by 15 bases, leaving 10 bases between them. This CDR3 reads CASSLGLVPFF. The CDR3 DNA is TGTGCCAGCAGCTTGGGGTTAGTGCCGTTCTTC.

The rearrangement links TRBV19 to TRBJ2-3; D gene uncertain. V was trimmed by 5 bases and J by 2 bases, leaving 14 bases between them. The CDR3 contains 15 residues. Germline values: CDR1 LNHDA, CDR2 SQIVND (reference sequence). The CDR3, as DNA: TGTGCCAGTAGTCTGACCCAGGTATTCACAGATACGCAGTATTTT. It codes for CASSLTQVFTDTQYF.

In this sample, this clone turned up a few times. Other nucleotide sequences in the sample specify the same CDR3. This chain links TRBV28 with TRBJ2-7, with D possibly being TRBD1 or TRBD2 (6 bases each). Per the germline V gene, CDR1 is MDHEN and CDR2 is SYDVKM. The CDR3 is 13 amino acids. Trimming stripped 6 bases from V and 0 bases from J, with 9 bases between. For the CDR3, the DNA is TGTGCCAGCAGCCGGGGGCGCTCCTACGAGCAGTACTTC. It translates to CASSRGRSYEQYF.

The CDR3 nucleotides read TGCGCCAGCAGCCAACTGGGACCGAGGGAGACCCAGTACTTC. It translates to CASSQLGPRETQYF. The rearrangement uses TRBV4-1 and TRBJ2-5; D is perhaps TRBD1 or TRBD2 (5 bases each). This CDR3 spans 14 amino acids. Trimming cost V 2 bases and J 5 bases, with 12 bases left between them. Germline V CDR1 and CDR2: MGHRA, YSYEKL.